This is a list of T cell receptor beta chains from one sample in a study of control samples from healthy donors and cancer patients. Data came from immunoSEQ multiplex PCR; TCRdb stores just in-frame clones and leaves some out. The table shows about 120,000 clones, with around 89% occurring only once. Sequencing was carried out using blood. These receptors all stem from a man between 40 and 49 years old in good health. The conserved cysteine and the conserved F or W are not part of the CDR3 here.

j_call v_call cdr3_aa
TRBJ1-2 TRBV6-1 ASSEPGLYGYT
TRBJ2-2 TRBV7-3 ASSLTERGNTGELF
TRBJ1-2 TRBV7-9 ASSPETYGYT
TRBJ1-2 TRBV25-1 ASIGAPRYGYT
TRBJ1-3 TRBV1 TSSQVCGQGIPGNTIY
TRBJ1-5 TRBV19 ASSLQRTGIGQPQH
TRBJ2-6 TRBV27 ASRPGTSGGAGANVLT
TRBJ1-3 TRBV6-5 ASIVGAGSGNTIY
TRBJ1-1 TRBV18 ASSPPRGRYSEAF
TRBJ1-3 TRBV11-3 ASSLEQGVSGNTIY
TRBJ1-4 TRBV18 ASSPVNPNEKLF
TRBJ2-3 TRBV6-2/TRBV6-3 ASSTGLADTDTQY
TRBJ1-2 TRBV28 ASSPPGQYFTNYGYT
TRBJ2-2 TRBV6-2/TRBV6-3 ASSPSYGELF
TRBJ1-2 TRBV9 ASSVSRGSEGYT
TRBJ1-1 TRBV7-9 ASSFEGAGTEAF
TRBJ2-7 TRBV5-5 ARMASAYEQY
TRBJ2-1 TRBV24-1 ATSPTSGASSYNEQF
TRBJ2-3 TRBV5-1 ASSLVVTQDTQY
TRBJ2-3 TRBV24-1 ATSDLGLAGASSTDTQY
TRBJ2-4 TRBV19 ASSYGEAKNIQY
TRBJ1-2 TRBV6-1 ASSDNGANYGYT
TRBJ1-4 TRBV18 ASSPLEVTNEKLF
TRBJ1-5 TRBV7-2 ASSFDAGQGQPQH
TRBJ2-7 TRBV5-1 ASSNGLAATYEQY
TRBJ1-3 TRBV6-4 ASSEVEGSSGNTIY
TRBJ2-3 TRBV6-5 ASSYSAGGRDTQY
TRBJ2-7 TRBV24-1 ATSDQDGSEQY
TRBJ1-5 TRBV3-1/TRBV3-2 ASSQQGISNQPQH
TRBJ1-1 TRBV5-1 ASSLGVGRVDTEAF
TRBJ1-3 TRBV3-1/TRBV3-2 ASSQRGTAMKSSGNTIY
TRBJ1-3 TRBV12-3/TRBV12-4 ASRWTTGNTIY
TRBJ2-3 TRBV2 ASSEALLAGGRGDTQY
TRBJ2-3 TRBV9 ASSVSTDTQY
TRBJ2-7 TRBV7-2 ASSSRAPGEQY
TRBJ2-6 TRBV6-4 ASSPRAGQLGGANVLT
TRBJ2-7 TRBV6-1 ASSDLLGETGSSYEQY
TRBJ1-6 TRBV5-6 ASSLRSAGVISPLH
TRBJ2-7 TRBV18 ASSLTEYEQY
TRBJ1-1 TRBV12-3/TRBV12-4 ASSLGFGTEAF
TRBJ2-3 TRBV5-1 ASSLQRGGTDTQY
TRBJ1-6 TRBV4-3 ASSHEFGQVSYNSPLH
TRBJ2-4 TRBV5-1 ASSIQASVEDIQY
TRBJ1-1 TRBV7-8 ASSLGRGRWTEAF
TRBJ1-3 TRBV6-5 ASKVSSGNTIY
TRBJ2-5 TRBV5-4 ASSSTSGIEETQY
TRBJ2-2 TRBV7-8 ASSQGSGELF
TRBJ2-5 TRBV19 ASSLSQGETQY
TRBJ1-2 TRBV3-1/TRBV3-2 ASSLDRDNYGYT
TRBJ1-3 TRBV5-6 ASSSLAGISGNTIY
TRBJ1-6 TRBV5-6 ASSLGRQLYNSPLH
TRBJ2-1 TRBV12-5 ASGLVVGSGGDGNEQF
TRBJ2-3 TRBV9 ASSVVSSGIAQY
TRBJ1-1 TRBV6-2/TRBV6-3 ASSGRQGWYAEAF
TRBJ2-2 TRBV18 ASTATGTGNTGELF
TRBJ2-3 TRBV24-1 ATSPSSTDTQY
TRBJ1-1 TRBV30 AWSMGGGEAF